Presented here are 17 T cell receptor beta chains from one specimen sequenced in a study of response to subunit inactivated influenza vaccine. From the RT-PCR reads, TCRdb called clonotypes with MiXCR, one entry per CDR3 protein. The sample yields roughly 550,000 distinct CDR3 sequences, roughly 25% seen once. In addition, the sample was reused for a study of T cells expressing NK-cell markers. This second study notes: With UMIs, 5'RACE template switching was used to make TCR beta cDNA.

Specimen: CD4+ T cells sorted from PBMCs, collected roughly 13 days after vaccination. Receptors were obtained from a man between 45 and 60 years old who received an inactivated influenza vaccine.

Only a few counts were recorded for this clonotype. The chain has TRBV5-6 and TRBJ1-5; D unresolved. The CDR3 consists of 15 residues. Germline CDR1 SGHDT, CDR2 YYEEEE. Trimming shortened V by 3 bases and J by 0 bases, and 10 bases separated the two germline ends. CDR3 bases: TGTGCCAGCAGCTCAGGCCGATATAGCAATCAGCCCCAGCATTTT. Its translation: CASSSGRYSNQPQHF.

On this clonotype itself: A much larger clone differs from this one at a single base, so this may be a read error. V gene TRBV20-1 combines with J gene TRBJ2-1; the D gene is possibly TRBD2 (7 bases). In germline, CDR1 is DFQATT, CDR2 SNEGSKA (reference sequence). This CDR3 spans 16 amino acids. The CDR3 sequence is CCARDRSGLLTGEQFF. The CDR3 DNA sequence: TGCTGTGCTAGAGATCGTAGCGGGCTACTGACAGGTGAGCAGTTCTTC.

This clonotype occurred a few times. CDR3 sequence reads: CASSSHGTLVPGIGNTEAFF. CDR3 nucleotide sequence: TGTGCCAGCAGCTCCCATGGTACCCTGGTCCCGGGGATTGGGAACACTGAAGCTTTCTTT. This rearrangement joins TRBV11-1 to TRBJ1-1; unclear D gene. This CDR3 has 20 residues. CDR1 and CDR2 from the germline V gene are SGHAT and FQDESV (reference sequence). V shed 4 bases and J shed 1 base, with 28 bases lying between them.

The chain recombines TRBV7-2 with TRBJ2-3; D gene ambiguous. CDR1 is SGHTA and CDR2 is FQGNSA in the germline V gene. The CDR3 loop spans 16 amino acids. The V gene lost 6 bases and the J gene lost 2 bases, with 18 bases spanning the gap. CDR3 DNA: TGTGCCAGCAGGCAAGGGAAGGACCCCCCCACAGATACGCAGTATTTT. It codes for CASRQGKDPPTDTQYF.

This clonotype occurred a few times. V and J are TRBV5-6 and TRBJ1-1, with unresolved D. The germline V and J ends were trimmed by 2 bases and 1 base, with 6 bases remaining between them. This CDR3 spans 13 amino acids. Germline V gene sequence: CDR1 SGHDT, CDR2 YYEEEE. CDR3 nucleotide sequence: TGTGCCAGCAGCTTCTACAGGAACACTGAAGCTTTCTTT. Translated: CASSFYRNTEAFF.

The chain carries TRBV5-1 and TRBJ2-2; 10 bases fit TRBD2. The junction had 8 bases not matched to a gene; V was cut back by 1 base and J by 5 bases. Germline V lookup: CDR1 SGHRS, CDR2 YFSETQ. The CDR3 is made up of 17 amino acids. The CDR3 loop is CASSLLASGRGTGELFF. Here the CDR3 DNA reads TGCGCCAGCAGCTTGCTGGCTAGCGGGAGAGGTACCGGGGAGCTGTTTTTT.

This chain joins TRBV5-1 and TRBJ2-3; the D is unclear. V lost 3 bases, J lost 3 bases, and 8 bases lay in between. The germline V gene has CDR1 SGHRS and CDR2 YFSETQ. The CDR3 loop spans 13 amino acids. As DNA, the CDR3 is TGCGCCAGCAGCTCCCCGGCTACAGATACGCAGTATTTT. As protein: CASSSPATDTQYF.

CDR3: CASSLVSGGPQFF. CDR3 in DNA: TGTGCCAGCAGTTTGGTTAGCGGGGGCCCGCAGTTCTTC. The V call is TRBV12-3 or TRBV12-4, the J call TRBJ2-1, with 9 bases fitting TRBD2. V shed 3 bases, J shed 12 bases, and the junction held 6 bases outside the gene matches. This CDR3 contains 13 residues.

The rearrangement links TRBV15 to TRBJ2-1, with D possibly TRBD1 on 6 matching bases. CDR1 and CDR2 from the germline V gene are LNHNV and YYDKDF (reference sequence). CDR3 size: 13 residues. The V and J ends lost 5 bases and 10 bases respectively, with 15 bases between them. The CDR3 region has the DNA TGTGCCACCAGCGCCAGACAGGAGGCCGAGCAGTTCTTC. Protein sequence: CATSARQEAEQFF. Drawing the rest from reference TRBV15 and TRBJ2-1, the complete variable domain is DAMVIQNPRYQVTQFGKPVTLSCSQTLNHNVMYWYQQKSSQAPKLLFHYYDKDFNNEADTPDNFQSRRPNTSFCFLDIRSPGLGDTAMYLCATSARQEAEQFFGPGTRLTVL.

The chain couples TRBV9 to TRBJ1-6; 8 nucleotides agree with TRBD1. CDR3 length: 15 residues. V was clipped by 4 bases and J by 7 bases; unmatched bases: 7. Germline V gene sequence: CDR1 SGDLS, CDR2 YYNGEE. CDR3 sequence reads: CASSHHRGYNSPLHF. The CDR3 nucleotides are TGTGCCAGCAGCCACCACAGGGGGTACAATTCACCCCTCCACTTT.

This clonotype was found many times. The chain employs TRBV29-1 and TRBJ2-1, with 7 nucleotides matching TRBD2. With 3 bases clipped from V and 4 bases from J, the junction kept 6 bases outside the gene matches. Germline loops: CDR1 SQVTM, CDR2 ANQGSEA. This CDR3 spans 14 amino acids. CDR3 bases: TGCAGCGTTGATTTGAGCGGGATATACAATGAGCAGTTCTTC. Protein sequence: CSVDLSGIYNEQFF.

There are a few counts of this clonotype. The V call is TRBV5-1, the J call TRBJ2-1; D gene uncertain. The CDR3 totals 14 residues. Trimming left V 3 bases short and J 6 bases short, with 13 bases between. Germline V CDR1 and CDR2: SGHRS, YFSETQ. The CDR3 loop reads CASSSSPAVNEQFF. The CDR3 DNA follows: TGCGCCAGCAGCTCCAGCCCCGCCGTCAATGAGCAGTTCTTC.

The V gene is TRBV12-3 or TRBV12-4, the J gene TRBJ2-2, with 7 bases fitting TRBD2. This CDR3 is built from 16 residues. V was pared by 6 bases and J by 1 base, with 8 bases of the junction left unmatched. The CDR3 DNA sequence: TGTGCCAGCAGACCGCTAGCGGAGCTGAACACCGGGGAGCTGTTTTTT. Translation: CASRPLAELNTGELFF.

J is TRBJ2-2 and V is TRBV20-1, with 7 bases aligning to TRBD2. With 3 bases clipped from V and 1 base from J, the junction kept 5 bases outside the gene matches. Germline values: CDR1 DFQATT, CDR2 SNEGSKA (reference sequence). The CDR3 contains 15 residues. The CDR3 coding sequence is TGCAGTGCTAGGGGGACTAATCTGAACACCGGGGAGCTGTTTTTT. Its translation: CSARGTNLNTGELFF.

V and J are TRBV9 and TRBJ2-3, with TRBD2 as a possible D gene (5 bases). Trimming removed 1 base at V and 0 bases at J, with 9 bases between. The CDR3 is 15 residues long. Germline loops: CDR1 SGDLS, CDR2 YYNGEE. The CDR3, as DNA: TGTGCCAGCAGCGTAAACGGGGTTAGCACAGATACGCAGTATTTT. It yields the protein CASSVNGVSTDTQYF.

Ten or more counts support this clonotype. The V gene is TRBV5-6, the J gene TRBJ2-2, with unresolved D. Germline assignment: CDR1 SGHDT and CDR2 YYEEEE. The CDR3 is made up of 14 amino acids. V was clipped by 1 base and J by 2 bases, with 6 bases between them. The CDR3 reads CASSLLVNTGELFF. In nucleotides, the CDR3 is TGTGCCAGCAGCTTGCTAGTTAACACCGGGGAGCTGTTTTTT.

This chain links TRBV15 with TRBJ2-3; 8 nucleotides align to TRBD2. The CDR3 spans 15 residues. V lost 4 bases and J lost 5; bases outside the gene matches: 8. CDR1 LNHNV and CDR2 YYDKDF come from the germline V gene (reference sequence). DNA of the CDR3: TGTGCCACCAGCACCAAAGGACTAGCAGGAGATACGCAGTATTTT. As protein: CATSTKGLAGDTQYF.